This entry lists 30 T cell receptor beta chains sequenced from one sample in a study of graft-versus-host responses after intestinal transplantation. Method: immunoSEQ multiplex PCR; TCRdb's copy keeps in-frame clones and lacks some. The sample shows 40,000 or so clones, roughly 96% of them seen only once. These receptors have no known antigen. This sample comprised unstimulated CD8+ T cells sorted from spleen or lymph node cells, obtained before transplant. The receptors shown here come from a human donor who was the organ donor for an intestinal transplant.

The rearrangement uses TRBV30 and TRBJ1-2; 8 bases line up with TRBD1. The CDR3 runs 17 residues. Looked up from germline, CDR1 is GTSNPN and CDR2 is SVGIG (reference sequence). V trimming: 2 bases; J trimming: 4 bases; junction bases outside the gene matches: 15. CDR3 sequence: CAWSSPPGRGQSYGYTF. Written as DNA, the CDR3 is TGTGCCTGGAGTTCCCCCCCCGGCAGGGGGCAATCCTATGGCTACACCTTC.

The chain combines TRBV4-2 with TRBJ2-1; 10 nucleotides agree with TRBD2. Germline values: CDR1 LGHNA, CDR2 YNFKEQ. V dropped 1 base and J dropped 8; count of bases not matched to a gene: 5. The CDR3 totals 15 residues. The CDR3, as DNA: TGTGCCAGCAGCCAAGCTAGCGGGGGTATATATGAGCAGTTCTTC. Translating gives CASSQASGGIYEQFF.

V gene TRBV30 combines with J gene TRBJ2-7; no reliable D call. Per the germline V gene, CDR1 is GTSNPN and CDR2 is SVGIG (reference sequence). V dropped 0 bases and J dropped 3 bases, with 18 bases sitting between them. CDR3 length equals 16 residues. CDR3 DNA: TGTGCCTGGAGTGTAACCTCCTTATCAGGATTCTACGAGCAGTACTTC. Amino acids: CAWSVTSLSGFYEQYF.

V usage is TRBV7-9 and J usage is TRBJ2-1, with 10 bases identical to TRBD1. The CDR3 sequence is 16 residues long. V shed 8 bases and J 12 bases; nucleotides not matched to a gene: 19. From germline, CDR1 is SEHNR and CDR2 FQNEAQ (reference sequence). CDR3 bases: TGTGCCAGCGATTATTGGAAAGGACAGGGGGATAACGTGCAGTTCTTC. Amino acid sequence: CASDYWKGQGDNVQFF.

This chain connects TRBV27 to TRBJ2-5; D is ambiguous. The CDR3 consists of 11 residues. Germline CDR1 and CDR2: MNHEY and SMNVEV (reference sequence). Trimming took off 2 bases at V and 4 bases at J, with 2 bases between the two ends. This CDR3 is CASSLGETQYF. CDR3 bases: TGTGCCAGCAGTTTAGGAGAGACCCAGTACTTC.

This clone was observed once. V is TRBV28 and J is TRBJ2-1, with D perhaps given as TRBD1 or TRBD2 (6 bases each). Trimming pared 6 bases from V and 3 bases from J, leaving 24 bases between. This CDR3 has 18 residues. Germline CDR1 MDHEN, CDR2 SYDVKM. DNA of the CDR3: TGTGCCAGCAGCCCCCCGTGGGGGGCAGTCTCTTACTACAATGAGCAGTTCTTC. The encoded protein is CASSPPWGAVSYYNEQFF.

This clone was recorded a few times. The chain couples TRBV7-9 to TRBJ1-4; D not certain. This CDR3 has 11 amino acids. The germline CDR1 and CDR2 sequences are SEHNR and FQNEAQ (reference sequence). V lost 0 bases, J lost 12 bases, and 5 bases lay in between. The CDR3 bases are TGTGCCAGCAGCTTAGCGCAGGAACTGTTTTTT. Translation: CASSLAQELFF.

V gene TRBV28 combines with J gene TRBJ2-1; 12 bases fit TRBD2. The ends lost 4 bases at V and 2 bases at J; junction bases unmatched: 9. Looked up from germline, CDR1 is MDHEN and CDR2 is SYDVKM. The CDR3 loop spans 18 amino acids. The CDR3 here is CASSSTGLAGRTYNEQFF. The CDR3 DNA follows: TGTGCCAGCAGTTCCACCGGACTAGCGGGGCGGACCTACAATGAGCAGTTCTTC.

The chain has TRBV5-4 and TRBJ1-1; possible D gene TRBD1, 5 bases. Germline CDR1 is SGHNT and CDR2 is YYREEE (reference sequence). Trimming shortened V by 0 bases and J by 5 bases, and 11 bases separated the two germline ends. The CDR3 is 14 amino acids. The CDR3, as DNA: TGTGCCAGCAGCTTGGAATACGGGGGGACTGAAGCTTTCTTT. Translating it yields CASSLEYGGTEAFF.

The J gene is TRBJ2-3, the V gene TRBV7-2, with TRBD2 matching over 10 bases. V was clipped by 4 bases and J by 2 bases; unmatched bases: 15. The CDR3 covers 19 residues. Germline CDR1 and CDR2: SGHTA and FQGNSA. This CDR3 reads CASSSMGRTSGEDTDTQYF. CDR3 in DNA: TGTGCCAGCAGCTCCATGGGCAGGACTAGCGGCGAGGACACAGATACGCAGTATTTT.

DNA of the CDR3: TGTGCCAGCAGCGCCGGACAGGGGAATCAGCCCCAGCATTTT. This sequence encodes CASSAGQGNQPQHF. The V gene is TRBV7-2, the J gene TRBJ1-5; 9 bases map to TRBD1. The germline CDR1 and CDR2 sequences are SGHTA and FQGNSA. J lost 4 bases, V lost 5 bases, and 3 bases had no gene match. This CDR3 contains 14 residues.

This chain uses TRBV5-1 with TRBJ1-1, with 7 nucleotides matching TRBD1. J was trimmed by 1 base and V by 1 base; bases with no gene match: 4. The CDR3 has 15 residues. The germline V gene encodes CDR1 SGHRS and CDR2 YFSETQ. The CDR3 region has the DNA TGCGCCAGCAGCTTGAGACAGGGTGCGAACACTGAAGCTTTCTTT. Protein: CASSLRQGANTEAFF.

The rearrangement joins TRBV27 to TRBJ2-1; TRBD1 matches at 7 bases. From germline, CDR1 is MNHEY and CDR2 SMNVEV (reference sequence). The CDR3 totals 14 residues. V was clipped by 5 bases and J by 6 bases; unmatched bases: 7. CDR3 region: CASSDYRGGNEQFF. The CDR3 bases are TGTGCCAGCAGTGACTACAGGGGCGGCAATGAGCAGTTCTTC.

The DNA for the CDR3 is TGTGCCAGTAGCCACCCCAGACAGAGGAACACTGAAGCTTTCTTT. It codes for CASSHPRQRNTEAFF. The V gene is TRBV19, the J gene TRBJ1-1, with D tentatively TRBD1 (5 bases). CDR1 is LNHDA, CDR2 SQIVND, per germline (reference sequence). The CDR3 runs to 15 residues. The ends were cut back, 6 bases at V and 1 base at J, with 15 bases in the middle.

This chain connects TRBV4-3 to TRBJ2-7; 9 positions match TRBD2. Trimming at V came to 0 bases and at J to 3 bases, leaving 3 bases not matched to a gene. The CDR3 contains 15 residues. The V gene's germline CDR1 is LGHNA and CDR2 YSLEER. In DNA, the CDR3 is TGCGCCAGCAGCCAAGATCCAGCGGGGGGCTACGAGCAGTACTTC. This translates into CASSQDPAGGYEQYF.

The chain recombines TRBV13 with TRBJ2-1; 8 bases are shared with TRBD2. This CDR3 spans 16 amino acids. The V segment lost 3 bases and the J segment 4 bases; nucleotides outside the gene matches: 8. Germline V gene lookup returns CDR1 PRHDT and CDR2 FYEKMQ (reference sequence). CDR3 coding DNA: TGTGCCAGCAGCTTGGGGGCTAGCGGGTTTTACAATGAGCAGTTCTTC. It yields the protein CASSLGASGFYNEQFF.

This clone occurred once. The genes are TRBV13 and TRBJ2-3; D remains ambiguous. Germline values: CDR1 PRHDT, CDR2 FYEKMQ (reference sequence). The CDR3 consists of 13 residues. The V gene lost 3 bases and the J gene lost 4 bases, with 8 bases spanning the gap. For the CDR3, the DNA is TGTGCCAGCAGCTTGGGTCTCGCAGATACGCAGTATTTT. Protein sequence: CASSLGLADTQYF.

CDR3 bases: TGCAGTGCCCTTACTGGAAACACCATATATTTT. Translation gives CSALTGNTIYF. The chain joins TRBV20-1 to TRBJ1-3; D uncertain. The V gene lost 6 bases and the J gene lost 2 bases, with 5 bases spanning the gap. CDR3 length equals 11 residues. Per germline, CDR1 DFQATT and CDR2 SNEGSKA (reference sequence).

This chain uses TRBV6-6 with TRBJ2-1; D tentatively reads TRBD1 or TRBD2 (6 bases each). This CDR3 region has 14 residues. The V end was cut by 6 bases, the J end by 9 bases, with 18 bases between. Per germline, CDR1 MNHNY and CDR2 SVGAGI (reference sequence). The CDR3 sequence is CASRPPGGAGEQFF. The CDR3 bases are TGTGCCAGCAGGCCGCCCGGGGGCGCGGGTGAGCAGTTCTTC.

This chain joins TRBV6-1 and TRBJ1-1; D remains unclear. V was cut by 1 base and J by 0 bases, with 9 bases left in between. Germline CDR1 and CDR2: MNHNS and SASEGT. This CDR3 region has 15 residues. The CDR3 protein is CASSEDPFMNTEAFF. As DNA, the CDR3 is TGTGCCAGCAGTGAAGACCCTTTTATGAACACTGAAGCTTTCTTT.

J is TRBJ2-2 and V is TRBV9, with D perhaps matching TRBD1 (5 bases). V gave up 0 bases and J gave up 4 bases, with 7 bases separating them. CDR1 and CDR2 from the germline V gene are SGDLS and YYNGEE. The CDR3 length is 14 residues. In DNA form, the CDR3 reads TGTGCCAGCAGCGTAGGGGGCTTCACCGGGGAGCTGTTTTTT. This gives the protein CASSVGGFTGELFF.

With regard to this clone: Its ends do not fully match the called genes, so a read error is possible. This chain uses TRBV7-7 with TRBJ2-1, with 12 bases lining up with TRBD2. Germline assignment: CDR1 SSHAT and CDR2 FNYEAQ (reference sequence). The CDR3 consists of 15 residues. In DNA, the CDR3 is TGTGCTAGCAGCTTCAGACTAGCGGGGGCCAATGAGCAGTTCTTC. It is translated as CASSFRLAGANEQFF.

The V and J genes are TRBV4-1 and TRBJ2-1, with D possibly TRBD1 on 5 matching bases. Germline loops: CDR1 MGHRA, CDR2 YSYEKL. The CDR3 runs to 15 residues. V lost 1 base and J 5 bases, leaving 12 bases between the germline ends. CDR3 in DNA: TGCGCCAGCAGCCAAGCGAAGGGGCCCCACAATGAGCAGTTCTTC. Translating gives CASSQAKGPHNEQFF.

V gene TRBV5-1 combines with J gene TRBJ2-1; D assignment may be TRBD1 or TRBD2 (6 bases each). V was trimmed by 2 bases and J by 0 bases, leaving 9 bases between them. This CDR3 contains 15 residues. Germline V CDR1 and CDR2: SGHRS, YFSETQ. This CDR3 is CASSLQGLSYNEQFF. The CDR3 DNA follows: TGCGCCAGCAGCTTACAGGGACTCTCCTACAATGAGCAGTTCTTC.

The chain combines TRBV2 with TRBJ1-3; D not resolved. The germline gives CDR1 SNHLY, CDR2 FYNNEI. This CDR3 contains 13 residues. The V gene lost 4 bases and the J gene lost 5 bases, with 9 bases spanning the gap. In nucleotides, the CDR3 is TGTGCCAGCAGTGGTAACACCCGAAACACCATATATTTT. Translation: CASSGNTRNTIYF.

The V call is TRBV19, the J call TRBJ2-1; TRBD1 agrees at 7 bases. Germline V gene lookup returns CDR1 LNHDA and CDR2 SQIVND (reference sequence). CDR3 length: 15 amino acids. V dropped 1 base and J dropped 3; count of bases not matched to a gene: 3. Here the CDR3 reads CASSIGQGLYNEQFF. The CDR3 nucleotides read TGTGCCAGTAGTATAGGACAGGGCCTCTACAATGAGCAGTTCTTC. The complete variable domain, with remaining parts taken from reference TRBV19 and TRBJ2-1, reads DGGITQSPKYLFRKEGQNVTLSCEQNLNHDAMYWYRQDPGQGLRLIYYSQIVNDFQKGDIAEGYSVSREKKESFPLTVTSAQKNPTAFYLCASSIGQGLYNEQFFGPGTRLTVL.

The V call is TRBV7-7, the J call TRBJ2-3; 10 nucleotides match TRBD2. Germline CDR1 SSHAT, CDR2 FNYEAQ (reference sequence). Trimming cost V 6 bases and J 1 base; bases outside gene matches: 1. The CDR3 is 14 amino acids. The CDR3 loop is CASSLAGGTDTQYF. The CDR3 nucleotides read TGTGCCAGCAGTCTAGCGGGGGGCACAGATACGCAGTATTTT.

This chain joins TRBV9 and TRBJ2-7; 13 nucleotides match TRBD2. The germline V gene encodes CDR1 SGDLS and CDR2 YYNGEE. Unmatched junction bases numbered 5, after V lost 3 bases and J lost 2 bases. This CDR3 has 16 residues. The CDR3 sequence is CASSDGTSGAPYEQYF. CDR3 nucleotides: TGTGCCAGCAGCGATGGGACTAGCGGGGCCCCCTACGAGCAGTACTTC.

The gene calls are TRBV27 and TRBJ1-1, with TRBD1 matching over 9 bases. V lost 4 bases to trimming and J lost 5 bases; unmatched junction nucleotides: 8. The CDR3 extends over 15 amino acids. Germline-derived CDR1 and CDR2 are MNHEY and SMNVEV (reference sequence). In nucleotides, the CDR3 is TGTGCCAGCAGTTGGGGACAGGGCGTAGGGACTGAAGCTTTCTTT. Encoded protein: CASSWGQGVGTEAFF.

The chain carries TRBV4-1 and TRBJ1-5; D gene ambiguous. Between the trimmed V and J ends, which lost 0 bases and 7 bases, there was a span of 7 bases. Germline CDR1 is MGHRA and CDR2 is YSYEKL. The CDR3 covers 13 residues. The CDR3 loop reads CASSQDRAQPQHF. DNA for the CDR3: TGCGCCAGCAGCCAAGATCGGGCGCAGCCCCAGCATTTT.